Shown below are 20 T cell receptor beta chains from a single sample sequenced in a study of T-cell memory formation after mild COVID-19 (dated by TCRdb to the early 2020s). Libraries were built with 5' RACE. The sequencer listed for this sample is Illumina NovaSeq 6000. Clones were called with MiXCR by TCRdb after fastp trimmed the public reads at Q25, and only in-frame beta chains were retained. Each CDR3 protein appears once, grouped with its most common genes and DNA. For this sample the table gives around 340,000 distinct CDR3 sequences, of which approximately 14% were detected only once. The top ten constitute approximately 20% of the sample. Sequenced material: PBMCs or a T cell subset sorted from them (not recorded which). Receptors were obtained from a man between 18 and 29 years old who had mild COVID-19 (a few samples of this study predate the infection). The sample titles of this study are shuffled in the database, so cell type and time point are left out; the donor was told from shared clones.

This clonotype was counted a single time. The chain links TRBV15 to TRBJ2-4; either TRBD1 or TRBD2 may fit D (5 bases each). This CDR3 is 14 amino acids long. Trimming stripped 7 bases from V and 1 base from J, with 11 bases between. Germline values: CDR1 LNHNV, CDR2 YYDKDF (reference sequence). CDR3 region: CATISGTAKNIQYF. The CDR3 nucleotides are TGTGCCACCATAAGTGGGACGGCCAAAAACATTCAGTACTTC. Filled out from reference TRBV15 and TRBJ2-4, the complete variable domain reads DAMVIQNPRYQVTQFGKPVTLSCSQTLNHNVMYWYQQKSSQAPKLLFHYYDKDFNNEADTPDNFQSRRPNTSFCFLDIRSPGLGDTAMYLCATISGTAKNIQYFGAGTRLSVL.

This clonotype has at least ten counts. The chain is built from TRBV18 and TRBJ1-2; maybe TRBD1 (6 bases). V lost 8 bases and J lost 2, with 12 bases in between. The CDR3 covers 13 residues. Germline CDR1 is KGHSH and CDR2 is LQKENI. The CDR3: CASSPTGNYGYTF. Written as DNA, the CDR3 is TGTGCCAGCAGCCCCACAGGGAACTATGGCTACACCTTC.

In this sample, this clonotype turned up a few times. The chain couples TRBV29-1 to TRBJ1-5; D is perhaps TRBD1 (6 bases). Germline assignment: CDR1 SQVTM and CDR2 ANQGSEA. The CDR3 is 14 amino acids. Trimming cost V 2 bases and J 5 bases, with 13 bases left between them. The CDR3 spells CSVELAGVDQPQHF. In DNA, the CDR3 is TGCAGCGTTGAATTGGCAGGGGTAGATCAGCCCCAGCATTTT.

The sample holds a few counts of this clonotype. The rearrangement uses TRBV4-1 and TRBJ2-1; no clear D. Germline V CDR1 and CDR2: MGHRA, YSYEKL. The V end lost 2 bases, the J end lost 8 bases, and 16 bases lay between the germline ends. This CDR3 is built from 15 residues. Here the CDR3 DNA reads TGCGCCAGCAGCCAAAGACCTCCGCGGAACGATGAGCAGTTCTTC. As protein: CASSQRPPRNDEQFF.

The V and J genes are TRBV7-8 and TRBJ1-3, with 7 bases lining up with TRBD1. Germline trimming cut 5 bases from V and 0 bases from J; bases unmatched to any gene: 7. Germline V gene sequence: CDR1 SGHVS, CDR2 FQNEAQ. The CDR3 totals 16 residues. The CDR3 DNA reads as TGTGCCAGCAGCCCACCGGGACAGAGCTCTGGAAACACCATATATTTT. It codes for CASSPPGQSSGNTIYF. Using reference TRBV7-8 and TRBJ1-3 for the parts outside the CDR3, the full variable domain is GAGVSQSPRYKVAKRGQDVALRCDPISGHVSLFWYQQALGQGPEFLTYFQNEAQLDKSGLPSDRFFAERPEGSVSTLKIQRTQQEDSAVYLCASSPPGQSSGNTIYFGEGSWLTVV.

The chain uses TRBV4-3 and TRBJ1-1; tentatively, D is TRBD1 (6 bases). CDR3 length equals 12 residues. V was cut by 3 bases and J by 8 bases, with 10 bases left in between. The germline V gene has CDR1 LGHNA and CDR2 YSLEER. The DNA for the CDR3 is TGCGCCAGCAGCCATAGAGGGGGAGAAGCTTTCTTT. Translation: CASSHRGGEAFF.

This clonotype was observed a few times. The genes are TRBV30 and TRBJ1-2; D is uncertain. The CDR3 is made up of 16 amino acids. The V end lost 1 base, the J end lost 3 bases, and 18 bases lay between the germline ends. Germline loops: CDR1 GTSNPN, CDR2 SVGIG (reference sequence). CDR3 DNA: TGTGCCTGGAGTGAGTCGGGGAGATTCGACTACTATGGCTACACCTTC. Protein: CAWSESGRFDYYGYTF.

The chain joins TRBV12-3 or TRBV12-4 to TRBJ1-2; a possible D gene is TRBD1 (6 bases). Trimming shortened V by 3 bases and J by 5 bases, and 7 bases separated the two germline ends. CDR3 size: 12 residues. The CDR3 protein is CASSLGTYGYTF. CDR3 nucleotide sequence: TGTGCCAGCAGTTTGGGGACATATGGCTACACCTTC.

The chain is built from TRBV3-1 and TRBJ2-2; D ambiguous. Trimming took 1 base from V and 3 from J, leaving 9 bases between them. The CDR3 loop spans 15 amino acids. Germline values: CDR1 LGHDT, CDR2 YNNKEL (reference sequence). The CDR3 DNA follows: TGTGCCAGCAGCCAAGGAGTGGGGTACACCGGGGAGCTGTTTTTT. The encoded protein is CASSQGVGYTGELFF.

The gene calls are TRBV11-1 and TRBJ2-7; D is perhaps TRBD2 (7 bases). Germline CDR1 reads SGHAT; CDR2 reads FQDESV (reference sequence). This CDR3 is 12 amino acids long. The V and J ends lost 8 bases and 2 bases respectively, with 10 bases between them. The CDR3 DNA reads as TGTGCCAGCCGGGGGGCCACCTACGAGCAGTACGTC. Its protein product is CASRGATYEQYV.

The genes are TRBV5-1 and TRBJ2-5, with 8 bases identical to TRBD1. Trimming took 7 bases from V and 5 from J; bases not matched to a gene: 10. The CDR3 is made up of 14 amino acids. Per germline, CDR1 SGHRS and CDR2 YFSETQ. The CDR3 here is CASYPGQEGETQYF. In DNA, the CDR3 is TGCGCCAGCTATCCGGGACAGGAGGGGGAGACCCAGTACTTC.

The gene calls are TRBV12-5 and TRBJ2-1, with D unresolved. V was shortened by 1 base and J by 4 bases, with 5 bases between the two germline ends. CDR1 and CDR2 (germline): LGHNT, FRNRAP. The CDR3 is 13 amino acids. CDR3: CASGLDPYNEQFF. The CDR3 coding sequence is TGTGCTAGTGGTTTGGACCCTTACAATGAGCAGTTCTTC. The full variable domain, its missing parts supplied by reference TRBV12-5 and TRBJ2-1, is DARVTQTPRHKVTEMGQEVTMRCQPILGHNTVFWYRQTMMQGLELLAYFRNRAPLDDSGMPKDRFSAEMPDATLATLKIQPSEPRDSAVYFCASGLDPYNEQFFGPGTRLTVL.

The CDR3 is CATSRELGDRVKTGELFF. The DNA of the CDR3 is TGTGCCACCAGCAGAGAGCTAGGAGACAGGGTGAAAACCGGGGAGCTGTTTTTT. V gene TRBV15 combines with J gene TRBJ2-2; 7 nucleotides line up with TRBD1. V shed 0 bases and J 5 bases; nucleotides not matched to a gene: 12. Germline CDR1 reads LNHNV; CDR2 reads YYDKDF (reference sequence). This CDR3 has 18 amino acids.

The chain uses TRBV12-3 or TRBV12-4 and TRBJ2-5; TRBD1 agrees at 7 bases. The CDR3 runs to 15 residues. Germline trimming cut 2 bases from V and 4 bases from J; bases unmatched to any gene: 7. CDR3 amino acids: CASSLRGQAGETQYF. The CDR3 coding sequence is TGTGCCAGCAGTTTAAGAGGACAGGCCGGAGAGACCCAGTACTTC.

In this sample, this clonotype turned up a few times. The rearrangement joins TRBV12-3 or TRBV12-4 to TRBJ1-2; 10 bases agree with TRBD1. CDR3 length: 15 residues. Losses at the gene ends were 1 base for V and 4 bases for J; bases not matched to a gene: 3. The CDR3 nucleotides read TGTGCCAGCAGTTTAGGGGGACAGGGGACCTATGGCTACACCTTC. It codes for CASSLGGQGTYGYTF.

This chain connects TRBV27 to TRBJ2-1; 8 bases map to TRBD2. The CDR3 consists of 17 residues. Per germline, CDR1 MNHEY and CDR2 SMNVEV (reference sequence). V lost 5 bases to trimming and J lost 4 bases; unmatched junction nucleotides: 13. CDR3 sequence: CASSPPRLRGGYNEQFF. The CDR3 DNA is TGTGCCAGCAGTCCCCCTCGTCTGCGCGGGGGGTACAATGAGCAGTTCTTC.

The CDR3 DNA follows: TGTGCCAGCAGTTTTAGCGGGGGAAGCGAGCAGTACGTC. It translates to CASSFSGGSEQYV. V is TRBV27 and J is TRBJ2-7; the match to TRBD2 covers 9 bases. Unmatched junction bases numbered 3, after V lost 3 bases and J lost 6 bases. The CDR3 runs 13 residues. The germline gives CDR1 MNHEY, CDR2 SMNVEV (reference sequence).

In its sample, this clonotype was seen a few times. The chain employs TRBV20-1 and TRBJ1-3; D is unresolved. Trimming left V 5 bases short and J 0 bases short, with 8 bases between. CDR3 length: 13 residues. Germline values: CDR1 DFQATT, CDR2 SNEGSKA (reference sequence). CDR3 amino acids: CSAFSGSGNTIYF. As DNA, the CDR3 is TGCAGTGCTTTTAGCGGCTCTGGAAACACCATATATTTT.

This clonotype has just a few counts. V usage is TRBV7-8 and J usage is TRBJ2-1, with 8 positions matching TRBD2. Germline CDR1 and CDR2: SGHVS and FQNEAQ. V shed 6 bases, J shed 2 bases, and the junction held 6 bases outside the gene matches. CDR3 length: 15 amino acids. The CDR3 coding sequence is TGTGCCAGCAGAGATAGCGGGGACCCCTACAATGAGCAGTTCTTC. This sequence encodes CASRDSGDPYNEQFF.

This clonotype was seen a few times. The chain is built from TRBV6-5 and TRBJ2-4; the D is unclear. V lost 5 bases, J lost 8 bases, and 16 bases lay in between. Germline V lookup: CDR1 MNHEY, CDR2 SVGAGI. This CDR3 contains 14 residues. The CDR3 is CASSQTPSGDIQYF. CDR3 coding DNA: TGTGCCAGCAGTCAGACGCCATCCGGTGACATTCAGTACTTC.